These T cell receptor beta chains were read from a single sample in a study of blood T cells in healthy people across ages. Each CDR3 protein gets one entry after TCRdb re-called the 5' RACE reads with MiXCR. The data show some 1.5 million distinct CDR3 sequences, 40% to 45% seen once. Source material: blood. The origin of the receptors is a young woman in good health. Each CDR3 is given without its conserved first and last residue.

>TRBV7-6|TRBJ1-2
ASQESGIGGYT
>TRBV2|TRBJ2-7
ASSEALGTTYEQY
>TRBV12-3/TRBV12-4|.
ASSLVPASSYNEQY
>TRBV7-2|.
ASSKNGRPSSYNEQY
>TRBV20-1|TRBJ1-1
SAGRAHMGTEAF
>TRBV4-3|TRBJ2-1
ASSQDTLNEQF
>TRBV20-1|TRBJ2-1
SAYPSYNEQF
>TRBV18|TRBJ2-7
ASSPIQGGEQY
>TRBV4-3|TRBJ1-2
ASSQDADRGGSYGYT
>TRBV7-9|TRBJ2-3
ASSLFSGGNRDTQY
>TRBV15|TRBJ2-1
ATGERAVYNEQF
>TRBV20-1|TRBJ1-6
SAKTTGSPLH
>TRBV7-2|TRBJ2-5
ASSLTGPQETQY
>TRBV20-1|TRBJ1-1
SLAAGPNTEAF
>TRBV12-3/TRBV12-4|TRBJ1-1
ASSTRGSLGAEAF
>TRBV5-1|TRBJ2-7
ASTKTGGLYEQY
>TRBV15|TRBJ2-5
ATSRDQGQETQY
>TRBV7-2|TRBJ2-1
ASSLALVLAGAYNEQF
>TRBV20-1|TRBJ1-1
SAPPAF
>TRBV20-1|TRBJ1-5
SAGSSQPQH
>TRBV5-1|TRBJ2-5
ASSKSGTAIQETQY
>TRBV29-1|TRBJ2-1
SVEFPGVNEQF
>TRBV20-1|.
SASRSTGGLSYNEQY
>TRBV4-2|TRBJ2-1
ASSQPDIFEQF
>TRBV27|TRBJ1-2
ASSLSSGGNYGYT
>TRBV15|TRBJ2-7
ATSSRGSRQQY
>TRBV30|TRBJ1-5
AWSADPRGVAQH
>TRBV21-1|TRBJ2-1
ASSKTPPYNEQF
>TRBV10-3|TRBJ2-5
AISDPQGYLETQY
>TRBV7-2|TRBJ1-4
ASSRYPPGQGSSPNEKLF
>TRBV12-3/TRBV12-4|TRBJ2-3
ASSSTSGGSSTDTQY
>TRBV25-1|TRBJ2-2
ASSGGSDTGELF
>TRBV7-9|TRBJ2-3
ASSPGGRQFTDTQY
>TRBV28|TRBJ1-2
ASSLAGGAGGNYGYT